This TCR beta chain was sequenced in a study of blood T cell repertoires in COVID-19 (dated by TCRdb to the early 2020s). With respect to the entire study: The collaborator samples originated in the United States, Italy and Spain and spanned the acute and convalescent phases of COVID-19. HLA class I and class II types, where available, came from metadata supplied by the sample provider rather than from assay-based typing. The samples were drawn from the first 160 participants of the ongoing ImmuneRACE study and from 950 to 1,500 subjects provided by 6 global collaborators. Deeply sampled blood TCRbeta repertoires from subjects exposed to, actively infected with, or recovered from COVID-19 were included in the dataset. Sample metadata almost always included a de-identified subject ID, COVID-19 status, age in years and sex. The material from the prospective study consisted of cDNA or gDNA derived from T cells, B-cell-depleted T cells, or PBMCs. The repertoires were made available in a free public database intended to serve as a resource for research on the immune response to SARS-CoV-2. The full study reports these points: The amount of clinical and demographic metadata varied by source and participant and was provided uncurated.

TCRbeta CDR3 regions were amplified from genomic DNA by means of the immunoSEQ Assay, a bias-controlled multiplex PCR. Per the source publication's procedure: The number of nucleated cells in each sample was estimated from the amplification of reference gene primers within the assay. Sequence reads were collapsed and filtered to measure the absolute abundance of every unique TCRbeta CDR3 rearrangement. For each sample, productive Simpson clonality was calculated as the square root of Simpson's diversity index across productive rearrangements. The immuneACCESS repertoire file appears here via TCRdb, limited to in-frame rearrangements. These files lack a portion of the clones; in checked studies, under half of the deficit traces to unresolved V genes, and the cause of the others is not known. The V and J calls and clone size come from that table; D and trimming were worked out from the DNA. The sample profile shows 160,000 or so clones; roughly 90% of them were found once. The ten largest clonotypes hold over 15% of the sample.

Each collaborating institution followed its own protocols to collect whole blood in K2EDTA tubes. For TCRbeta analysis, collaborators shipped samples in one of three forms: frozen whole blood, isolated PBMCs, or DNA extracted from either of those sample types. Details on this clone: It has no known antigen specificity. No much larger clone exists at a distance of one base, and base qualities are not known.

CDR1 SGHTA and CDR2 FQGNSA are derived from the germline V gene. From cysteine to phenylalanine, the CDR3 is 12 amino acids long. The kept DNA is CDR3 alone, 36 bases in frame from the first base. V is clipped by 10 bases and J by 0 bases, and the sequence between their germline boundaries is 9 bases long. The clonotype originates from a man aged 60 to 75 with active or convalescent COVID-19. This chain joins TRBV7-2 to TRBJ1-2, with the D gene uncertain. The sample consisted of peripheral blood. The CDR3 region: CANTEPNYGYTF. The bases are TGTGCCAATACAGAACCTAACTATGGCTACACCTTC.